This T cell receptor (beta chain) was captured in a study of memory CD4+ T cells and cytomegalovirus serostatus. General study points: CMV serostatus prediction reached median AUC approximately 0.96, or 0.89 with US-trained model.

Germline lookup yields CDR1 SGHTA and CDR2 FQGNSA. This CDR3 contains 16 residues. Trimming took off 6 bases at V and 0 bases at J, with 15 bases between the two ends. For this clone: Its antigen remains unknown.

The sort gate was single viable CD3+CD4+CD8-CD45RO+ cells for memory CD4+ T cells. Donors' CMV status reflects serum IgG against pp150, pp28, p38, p52. After thawing, CD4+ T cells were positively selected. Sequencing was performed with immunoSEQ multiplex PCR; in TCRdb, only in-frame clones are kept and a portion is missing. Here the sample spans around 76,000 clones, approximately 78% being singletons. The sequenced sample was memory CD4+ T cells from blood. This clonotype was obtained from an adult in good health and CMV-seropositive. The rearrangement links TRBV7-2 to TRBJ2-1; D tentatively reads TRBD1 or TRBD2 (5 bases each). CDR3 bases: TGTGCCAGCAGACACTTGAAGGGGAGCTCCTACAATGAGCAGTTCTTC. The encoded protein is CASRHLKGSSYNEQFF.